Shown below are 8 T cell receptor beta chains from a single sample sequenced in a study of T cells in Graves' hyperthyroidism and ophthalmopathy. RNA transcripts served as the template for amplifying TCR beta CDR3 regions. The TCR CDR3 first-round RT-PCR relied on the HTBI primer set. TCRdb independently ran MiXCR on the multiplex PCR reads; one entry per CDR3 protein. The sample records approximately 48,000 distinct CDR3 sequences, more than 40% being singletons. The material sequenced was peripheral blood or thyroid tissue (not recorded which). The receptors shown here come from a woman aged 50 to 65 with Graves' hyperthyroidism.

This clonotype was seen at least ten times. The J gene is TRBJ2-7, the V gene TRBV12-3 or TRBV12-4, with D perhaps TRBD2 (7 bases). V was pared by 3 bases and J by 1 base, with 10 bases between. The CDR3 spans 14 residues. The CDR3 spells CASSFGGRSYEQYF. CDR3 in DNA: TGTGCCAGCAGTTTCGGGGGGCGATCCTACGAGCAGTACTTC.

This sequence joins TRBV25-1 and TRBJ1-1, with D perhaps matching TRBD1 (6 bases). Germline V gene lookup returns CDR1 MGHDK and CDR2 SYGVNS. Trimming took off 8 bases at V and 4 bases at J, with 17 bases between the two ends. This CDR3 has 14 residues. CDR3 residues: CASLPGGRGTEAFF. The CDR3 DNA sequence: TGTGCCAGCTTACCCGGGGGCAGGGGCACTGAAGCTTTCTTT.

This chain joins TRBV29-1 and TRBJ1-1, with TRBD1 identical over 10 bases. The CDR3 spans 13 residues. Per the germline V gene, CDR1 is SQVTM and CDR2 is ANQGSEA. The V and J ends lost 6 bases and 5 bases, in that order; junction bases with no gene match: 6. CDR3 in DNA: TGCAGCGTGTCCGGGACAGGGGTGACTGAAGCTTTCTTT. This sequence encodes CSVSGTGVTEAFF.

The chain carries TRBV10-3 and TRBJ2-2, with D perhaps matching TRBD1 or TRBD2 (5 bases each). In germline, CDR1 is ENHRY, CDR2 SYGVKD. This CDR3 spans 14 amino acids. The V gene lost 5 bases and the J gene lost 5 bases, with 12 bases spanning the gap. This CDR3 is CAISWGRLTGELFF. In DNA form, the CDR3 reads TGTGCCATCAGTTGGGGACGCCTAACCGGGGAGCTGTTTTTT.

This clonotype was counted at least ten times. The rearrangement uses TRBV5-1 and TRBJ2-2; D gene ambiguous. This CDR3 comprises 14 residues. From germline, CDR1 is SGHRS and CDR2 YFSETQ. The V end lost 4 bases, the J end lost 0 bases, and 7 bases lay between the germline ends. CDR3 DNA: TGCGCCAGCAGCCAGGAGCCGAACACCGGGGAGCTGTTTTTT. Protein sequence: CASSQEPNTGELFF.

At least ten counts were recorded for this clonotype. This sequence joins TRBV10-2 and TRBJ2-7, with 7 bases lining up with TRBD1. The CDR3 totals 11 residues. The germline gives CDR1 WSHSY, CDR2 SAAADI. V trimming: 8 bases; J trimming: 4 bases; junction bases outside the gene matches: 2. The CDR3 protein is CASGQAYEQYF. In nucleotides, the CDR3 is TGCGCCAGCGGACAGGCGTACGAGCAGTACTTC.

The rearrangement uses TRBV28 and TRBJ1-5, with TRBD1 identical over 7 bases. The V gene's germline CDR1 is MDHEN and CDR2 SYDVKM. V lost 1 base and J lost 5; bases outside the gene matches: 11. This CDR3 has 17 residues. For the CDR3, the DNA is TGTGCCAGCAGTTTATCGGCCCCGTGGCAGGGGGATCAGCCCCAGCATTTT. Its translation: CASSLSAPWQGDQPQHF.

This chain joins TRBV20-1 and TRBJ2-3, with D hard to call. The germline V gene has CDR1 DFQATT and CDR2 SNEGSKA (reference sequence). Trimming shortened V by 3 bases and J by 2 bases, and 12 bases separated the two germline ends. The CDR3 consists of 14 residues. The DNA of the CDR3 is TGCAGTGCTAGTTTGCGGCCCTTCACAGATACGCAGTATTTT. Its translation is CSASLRPFTDTQYF.